In this sample, the clone carrying this TCR beta chain turned up many times. A single record per CDR3 protein comes from TCRdb applying MiXCR to the RACE reads. The table lists some 80,000 distinct CDR3 sequences, approximately 11% of them singletons. This sample stems from a study of human T cells and chemical hapten exposure. Study details: A mostly female patient group had alopecia areata, totalis or universalis.

J lost 3 bases, V lost 5 bases, and 6 bases had no gene match. This CDR3 is built from 13 residues. Germline loops: CDR1 DFQATT, CDR2 SNEGSKA (reference sequence). Described time point: patch test 1, 2 weeks after DPC sensitization. Treatment denoted: therapeutic diphenylcyclopropenone sensitization with weekly scalp DPC. The study drew its donors from alopecia patients who were 18 to 70 years old and suitable for DPC. This chain joins TRBV20-1 and TRBJ2-7; the match to TRBD2 covers 8 bases. The sample in question was whole blood, obtained in connection with sensitization to the hapten diphenylcyclopropenone (DPC). The sequence was obtained from a woman in her fifties or sixties with alopecia areata. Some clones in this sample may be carry-over from other donors' samples. Here the CDR3 DNA reads TGCAGTGCTCGGACTAGCAAACGCTACGAGCAGTACTTC. Protein product: CSARTSKRYEQYF.